One sample yielded the 14 T cell receptor beta chains listed below, sequenced in a study of response to subunit inactivated influenza vaccine. Using its own MiXCR run on the RT-PCR reads, TCRdb lists one record per CDR3 protein. The data show 500,000 or so distinct CDR3 sequences, with 10% to 11% seen just once and approximately 12% held by the top ten. The starting material was PBMCs from blood, obtained about 40 days after vaccination. All receptors come from a man between 50 and 59 years old who received an inactivated influenza vaccine.

The chain employs TRBV20-1 and TRBJ2-5; no firm D call. Germline V gene lookup returns CDR1 DFQATT and CDR2 SNEGSKA (reference sequence). V shed 2 bases and J shed 5 bases, with 18 bases lying between them. The CDR3 spans 15 residues. CDR3 bases: TGCAGTGCTAGACGTCCGGCAGCGTCCCAGGAGACCCAGTACTTC. The encoded protein is CSARRPAASQETQYF.

This clonotype was recorded a few times. This CDR3 reads CASLGYNEQFF. CDR3 DNA: TGTGCCAGTTTAGGGTACAATGAGCAGTTCTTC. The chain couples TRBV3-1 to TRBJ2-1; D remains unclear. Trimming cost V 9 bases and J 4 bases, with 7 bases left between them. From germline, CDR1 is LGHDT and CDR2 YNNKEL (reference sequence). The CDR3 has 11 amino acids.

The chain joins TRBV7-6 to TRBJ2-7; 13 bases are a match to TRBD2. Germline CDR1 is SGHVS and CDR2 is FNYEAQ. The junction had 3 bases not matched to a gene; V was cut back by 4 bases and J by 3 bases. This CDR3 has 15 residues. The CDR3 loop reads CASSSTSGGFYEQYF. CDR3 coding DNA: TGTGCCAGCAGCTCGACTAGCGGGGGGTTCTACGAGCAGTACTTC. The full variable domain, completed using reference TRBV7-6 and TRBJ2-7, is GAGVSQSPRYKVTKRGQDVALRCDPISGHVSLYWYRQALGQGPEFLTYFNYEAQQDKSGLPNDRFSAERPEGSISTLTIQRTEQRDSAMYRCASSSTSGGFYEQYFGPGTRLTVT.

V is TRBV12-3 or TRBV12-4 and J is TRBJ1-5, with no clear D. V lost 8 bases and J lost 5, with 10 bases in between. The CDR3 covers 12 residues. CDR3 amino acids: CASRYRDQPQHF. CDR3 DNA sequence: TGTGCCAGCCGTTATAGGGATCAGCCCCAGCATTTT.

The CDR3 spells CASSRRWTSSQETQYF. DNA for the CDR3: TGTGCCAGCAGCCGAAGGTGGACTAGCAGCCAAGAGACCCAGTACTTC. The V call is TRBV11-2, the J call TRBJ2-5, with 8 positions matching TRBD2. Trimming took 5 bases from V and 1 from J; bases not matched to a gene: 9. Germline assignment: CDR1 SGHAT and CDR2 FQNNGV. CDR3 length: 16 amino acids.

The chain uses TRBV29-1 and TRBJ2-1, with D tentatively TRBD2 (6 bases). The CDR3 has 14 residues. In germline, CDR1 is SQVTM, CDR2 ANQGSEA. V lost 1 base to trimming and J lost 6 bases, with 13 bases between them. The CDR3 here is CSVEGQRARNEQFF. CDR3 bases: TGCAGCGTTGAAGGACAGCGGGCGCGCAATGAGCAGTTCTTC.

This clonotype occurred many times. The DNA of the CDR3 is TGTGCCAGCAGCTTGCTAGCAGTCGGCACAGATACGCAGTATTTT. Its translation is CASSLLAVGTDTQYF. The chain is built from TRBV5-6 and TRBJ2-3, with D possibly being TRBD2 (5 bases). The CDR3 is 15 residues long. Per germline, CDR1 SGHDT and CDR2 YYEEEE. Between the trimmed V and J ends, which lost 1 base and 1 base, there was a span of 10 bases.

The rearrangement uses TRBV20-1 and TRBJ2-1, with no clear D. V was pared by 2 bases and J by 8 bases, with 19 bases between. The CDR3 totals 15 residues. The germline V gene has CDR1 DFQATT and CDR2 SNEGSKA (reference sequence). CDR3 coding DNA: TGCAGTGCTAGATCCCATCGATCCCCCCGGGATGAGCAGTTCTTC. This gives the protein CSARSHRSPRDEQFF.

This clonotype showed up just a few times. The chain recombines TRBV5-1 with TRBJ2-1; D is unclear. Trimming stripped 0 bases from V and 9 bases from J, with 13 bases between. Germline values: CDR1 SGHRS, CDR2 YFSETQ. CDR3 length equals 14 residues. DNA for the CDR3: TGCGCCAGCAGCTTGGAAATAGGTATGGGTGAGCAGTTCTTC. This encodes CASSLEIGMGEQFF.

The V gene is TRBV28, the J gene TRBJ2-4; 10 nucleotides line up with TRBD2. After removal of 6 bases from V and 7 bases from J, the junction contained 12 bases not matched to a gene. Germline values: CDR1 MDHEN, CDR2 SYDVKM. The CDR3 spans 16 residues. The CDR3: CASSPWLAGEANIQYF. In nucleotides, the CDR3 is TGTGCCAGCAGCCCTTGGCTAGCGGGAGAAGCGAACATTCAGTACTTC.

The sample holds many counts of this clonotype. This chain uses TRBV12-3 or TRBV12-4 with TRBJ2-2; TRBD1 matches at 7 bases. The V segment lost 5 bases and the J segment 7 bases; nucleotides outside the gene matches: 10. The CDR3 runs 15 residues. CDR3 in DNA: TGTGCCAGCAGTCCCCCGACAGGGAGTGGCGGGGAGCTGTTTTTT. Its translation is CASSPPTGSGGELFF.

There are many counts of this clonotype. The chain has TRBV9 and TRBJ2-7; 9 bases line up with TRBD2. The CDR3 contains 16 residues. V dropped 0 bases and J dropped 0; count of bases not matched to a gene: 4. Germline lookup yields CDR1 SGDLS and CDR2 YYNGEE. The CDR3 protein is CASSVDPSGDSYEQYF. Written as DNA, the CDR3 is TGTGCCAGCAGCGTAGATCCTAGCGGGGACTCCTACGAGCAGTACTTC.

In its sample, this clonotype was seen many times. J is TRBJ1-2 and V is TRBV28; 11 bases match TRBD1. V shed 5 bases and J 4 bases; nucleotides not matched to a gene: 15. Germline CDR1 and CDR2: MDHEN and SYDVKM. The length of the CDR3 is 18 residues. The CDR3 region is CASSGREGQGEDFYGYTF. CDR3 bases: TGTGCCAGCAGTGGCCGTGAGGGACAGGGGGAAGATTTCTATGGCTACACCTTC.

This clonotype was recorded many times. The chain couples TRBV12-3 or TRBV12-4 to TRBJ2-3; D possibly corresponds to TRBD2 (7 bases). CDR3 length equals 15 residues. Trimming stripped 4 bases from V and 0 bases from J, with 11 bases between. The CDR3 here is CASSSEGGSTDTQYF. DNA for the CDR3: TGTGCCAGCAGTTCTGAGGGGGGGAGCACAGATACGCAGTATTTT.